This T cell receptor (beta chain) originates from a study of blood T cell repertoires in COVID-19. Study details: The study drew acute and convalescent COVID-19 samples from the United States, Italy and Spain. Nucleic acid was either cDNA or gDNA, and it came from T cells, B-cell-depleted T cells, or PBMCs.

Study processing details: Amplified reference gene primers provided the basis for estimating nucleated cell counts. Assay: immunoSEQ multiplex PCR; the TCRdb copy retains only in-frame clones and omits some. D and trimming were read from the DNA, whereas the V and J calls and clone size are those reported in that table. The sample holds around 34,000 clones, 75% to 85% seen once. This clone is deemed large. Sample: peripheral blood. This TCR was recovered from a woman in her 70s with acute or convalescent COVID-19.

As DNA, the CDR3 is TGTGCCAGCAGTCCTCTAGCGGGAGACCCCGAGCAGTACTTC. This codes for CASSPLAGDPEQYF. The gene calls are TRBV28 and TRBJ2-7, with 10 bases lining up with TRBD2. The CDR3 spans 14 residues. The V gene's germline CDR1 is MDHEN and CDR2 SYDVKM. After removal of 5 bases from V and 6 bases from J, the junction contained 7 bases not matched to a gene.